This T cell receptor beta chain was obtained from a study of T cells in Graves' hyperthyroidism and ophthalmopathy (dated by TCRdb to between 2018 and 2021). Study-level background: Peripheral blood samples were taken at initial diagnosis, before any treatment was given. The paper reports TCR Vbeta CDR3 sequencing of fewer than 150 peripheral blood samples: over 40 ophthalmopathy, fewer than 85 hyperthyroidism and approximately 17 progressor patients. Whether ophthalmopathy could be predicted prospectively was tested in an independent validation cohort made up of under 20 hyperthyroidism patients plus 17 patients who later progressed to ophthalmopathy. Once sampling was done, hyperthyroidism patients were given methimazole at a starting dose of 30 mg daily, whereas ophthalmopathy patients were given high-dose intravenous methylprednisolone. To identify distinguishing TCR V-J signatures, a discovery cohort of some 100 patients was used, comprising 43 with Graves' ophthalmopathy and around 57 with stable Graves' hyperthyroidism. Thyroid tissue and blood T-cell repertoires from roughly 6 Graves' hyperthyroidism patients were also compared in the study. The approximately 95 discovery patients were divided at random into training and test sets in a 7:3 ratio. What the authors observed across the whole study: No statistical method was used to set the sample size in advance, and investigators knew the group allocation. Most expanded thyroid clonotypes (frequency above 0.001) were also detected in blood, suggesting blood repertoires may reflect thyroid immune responses. During validation, the model predicted progression to ophthalmopathy a median of around six months ahead of onset, with 70.59% sensitivity and 72% to 80% specificity. A model built on a 13 V-J signature distinguished ophthalmopathy from stable hyperthyroidism, reaching over 85% sensitivity and around 81% specificity in cross-validation and 80%/75% in testing.

Stable Graves' hyperthyroidism was defined as the absence of progression to ophthalmopathy over 18 months of follow-up. Hyperthyroidism patients were newly diagnosed, had a disease duration of under 2 months, and were aged 18 to 65 years. Patients with uncontrolled infections, other autoimmune diseases, pregnancy or lactation were excluded. Diagnoses were established on the basis of clinical symptoms, serum thyroxine and TRAb, thyroid ultrasound, and orbital computed tomography. PBMCs were isolated from about 9 ml of fresh peripheral blood by Ficoll-Paque density gradient centrifugation. Total RNA was extracted using Trizol reagent, and RNA quality was assessed on an Agilent 2100 Bioanalyzer. At the junction V is shortened by 7 bases and J by 6 bases; bases outside the gene matches: 6. For CDR1 and CDR2, the germline V gene lists SQVTM and ANQGSEA. The CDR3 runs 11 amino acids, cysteine and phenylalanine included. The CDR3 DNA has 33 bases and is translated from base 1.

The TCR beta CDR3 regions were amplified from the RNA transcripts. The first round of RT-PCR for the TCR CDR3 was performed with the HTBI primer set and the Qiagen OneStep RT-PCR kit. A second multiplex PCR round built the libraries, followed by size selection and purification. Sequencing of the libraries was done on an Illumina HiSeq2000 using paired-end 100 bp reads. The paper's data handling went like this. SOAPnuke was used to process the raw data, with reads discarded if the reads contained adapters or uncalled bases, had a mean Phred below 15, or lacked an exact constant-primer or identifier match. High-quality paired reads were merged using COPE v1.2.5, and each unique nucleotide sequence was defined as a clonotype. Clonotypes were aligned to IMGT TRBV, TRBD and TRBJ reference segments using MiTCR v1.1. Analysis was restricted to V-J combinations with a frequency above 0.0001, which covered roughly 99% of repertoires. A TCS score was defined as the ratio between F50 (clonal expansion) and ExV (chaos), using BLOSUM62-based TCRdist between CDR3 peptides within each V-J. Welch's t-statistics and random forest reduced 500 to 550 V-J features to some 14, which were used in a naive Bayes classifier (R e1071). TCRdb passed the public sequencing reads through fastp at Q25 and MiXCR, retaining productive beta sequences. A single entry per CDR3 protein holds the most common genes and DNA from its merged rows. The V and J calls shown here were made by TCRdb, not taken from the authors' results. Counted in this sample were about half a million distinct CDR3 sequences; around 21% of them appeared once. The ten largest clonotypes hold approximately 25% of the sample.

There are a few counts of this clonotype. Its antigen has not been determined. Per-base qualities were not stored, and no clone one base away is much larger. The origin of this receptor is a man aged 18 to 35 with Graves' hyperthyroidism. Here the chain combines TRBV29-1 and TRBJ2-7; 7 central bases correspond to TRBD1. Sequences were obtained from blood. Here the CDR3 is given as CSGETGTEQYF. The bases are TGCAGCGGGGAGACAGGGACCGAGCAGTACTTC.